Reported below is one T cell receptor (beta chain). What it binds is not known. The PCR employed 60 Vbeta primers together with 13 Jbeta primers. TCRdb keeps only in-frame clones here, not all; method: immunoSEQ multiplex PCR. Of 250,000 to 350,000 clones in the sample, about nine tenths were seen once. The source of the sample is a study of cytomegalovirus exposure and HLA in healthy donors. About the study: Early released data comprised about 84 million unique TCRs from HLA-typed donors.

Findings and caveats of the study: Highest at DRB1 and lowest at HLA-C, TCR association rates differed among HLA loci in a later analysis.

Germline CDR1 and CDR2: SGHDN and FVKESK. The CDR3 covers 17 residues. The trim removed 3 bases at V and 0 bases at J, leaving 8 bases unmatched. Sequencing was carried out using PBMCs. The chain uses TRBV14 and TRBJ2-1, with 7 nucleotides matching TRBD2. The source of this sequence is a man aged 40-49 years in good health and CMV-seropositive. This CDR3 is CASSQDLGLNSYNEQFF. The DNA for the CDR3 is TGTGCCAGCAGCCAGGACCTGGGACTAAACTCCTACAATGAGCAGTTCTTC.